The entry below describes one TCR beta chain. Measured with immunoSEQ multiplex PCR; TCRdb has only the in-frame clones, and not every one. Counted here are some 250,000 clones, roughly 89% occurring once; the ten biggest clones make up around 3.7%. The record originates from a study of blood T cell repertoires in COVID-19. The CDR3 is 16 amino acids. Germline assignment: CDR1 SGDLS and CDR2 YYNGEE. Trimming removed 4 bases from V and 5 bases from J, with 19 bases in between. The J gene is TRBJ2-1, the V gene TRBV9, with TRBD1 as a possible D gene (6 bases). This clonotype was obtained from a woman aged 30 to 39 with acute COVID-19. Sequencing used PBMCs or T cells enriched from blood (not recorded which). The CDR3 nucleotides are TGTGCCAGCAGCATTCACAGGGATAACGTGAACAATGAGCAGTTCTTC. Its protein is CASSIHRDNVNNEQFF.